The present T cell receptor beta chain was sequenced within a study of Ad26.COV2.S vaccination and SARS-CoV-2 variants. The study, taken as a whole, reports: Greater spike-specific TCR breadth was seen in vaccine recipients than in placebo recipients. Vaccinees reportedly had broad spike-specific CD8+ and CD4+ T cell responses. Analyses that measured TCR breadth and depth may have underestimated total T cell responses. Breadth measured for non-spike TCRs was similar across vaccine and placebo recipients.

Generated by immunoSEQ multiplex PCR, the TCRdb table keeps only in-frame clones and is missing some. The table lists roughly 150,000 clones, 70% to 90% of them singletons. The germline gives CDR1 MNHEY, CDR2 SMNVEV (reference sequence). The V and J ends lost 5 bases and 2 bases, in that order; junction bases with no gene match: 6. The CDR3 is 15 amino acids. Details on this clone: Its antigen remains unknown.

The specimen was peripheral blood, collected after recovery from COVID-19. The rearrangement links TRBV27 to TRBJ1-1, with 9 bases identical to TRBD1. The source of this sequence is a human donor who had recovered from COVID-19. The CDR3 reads CASSPKTGGNTEAFF. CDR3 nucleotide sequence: TGTGCCAGCAGTCCGAAGACAGGGGGTAACACTGAAGCTTTCTTT.